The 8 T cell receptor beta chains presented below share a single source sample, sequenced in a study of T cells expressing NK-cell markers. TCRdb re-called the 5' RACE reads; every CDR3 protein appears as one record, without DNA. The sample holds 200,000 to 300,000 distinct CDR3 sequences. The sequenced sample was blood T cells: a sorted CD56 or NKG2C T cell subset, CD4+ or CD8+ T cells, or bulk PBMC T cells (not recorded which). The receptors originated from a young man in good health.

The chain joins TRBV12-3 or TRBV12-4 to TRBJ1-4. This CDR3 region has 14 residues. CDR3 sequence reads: CASSLDWGSEKLFF.

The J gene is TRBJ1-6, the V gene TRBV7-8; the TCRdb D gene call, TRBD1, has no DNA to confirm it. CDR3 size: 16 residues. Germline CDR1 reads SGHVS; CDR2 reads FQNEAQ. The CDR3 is CASSSLNVGTNSPLHF.

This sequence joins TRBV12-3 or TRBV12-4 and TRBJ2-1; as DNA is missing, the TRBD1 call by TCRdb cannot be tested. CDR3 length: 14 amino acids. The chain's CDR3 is CASKFLQGINEQFF.

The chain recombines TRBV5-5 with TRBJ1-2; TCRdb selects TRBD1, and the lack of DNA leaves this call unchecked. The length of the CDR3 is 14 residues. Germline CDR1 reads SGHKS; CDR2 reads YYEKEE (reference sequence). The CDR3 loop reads CASSDQGADYGYTF. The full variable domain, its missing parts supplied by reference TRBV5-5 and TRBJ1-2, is DAGVTQSPTHLIKTRGQQVTLRCSPISGHKSVSWYQQVLGQGPQFIFQYYEKEERGRGNFPDRFSARQFPNYSSELNVNALLLGDSALYLCASSDQGADYGYTFGSGTRLTVV.

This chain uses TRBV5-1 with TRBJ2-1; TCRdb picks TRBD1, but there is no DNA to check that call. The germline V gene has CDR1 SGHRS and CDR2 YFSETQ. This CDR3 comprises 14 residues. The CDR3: CASSMGQGWDEQFF.

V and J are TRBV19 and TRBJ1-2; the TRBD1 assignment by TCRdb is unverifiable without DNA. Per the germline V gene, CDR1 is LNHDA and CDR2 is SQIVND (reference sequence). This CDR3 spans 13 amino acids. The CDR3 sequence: CASHRDSGYGYTF.

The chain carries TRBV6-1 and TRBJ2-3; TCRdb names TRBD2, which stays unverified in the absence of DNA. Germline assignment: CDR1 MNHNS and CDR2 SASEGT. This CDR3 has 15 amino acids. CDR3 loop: CASRELAGGPNTQYF.

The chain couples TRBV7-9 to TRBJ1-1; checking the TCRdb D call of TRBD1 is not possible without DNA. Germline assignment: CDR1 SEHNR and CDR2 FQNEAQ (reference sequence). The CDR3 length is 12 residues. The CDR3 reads CASSPGEREAFF. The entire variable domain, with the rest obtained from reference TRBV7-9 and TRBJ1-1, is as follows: DTGVSQNPRHKITKRGQNVTFRCDPISEHNRLYWYRQTLGQGPEFLTYFQNEAQLEKSRLLSDRFSAERPKGSFSTLEIQRTEQGDSAMYLCASSPGEREAFFGQGTRLTVV.